The present TCR beta chain was sequenced within a study of T cell responses to AZD1222 COVID-19 vaccine. Study-level results: Spike was spanned by vaccine-associated CD4 TCRs, with dominance at 160-218 and 743-854.

Germline assignment: CDR1 GTSNPN and CDR2 SVGIG (reference sequence). The V gene end was trimmed by 4 bases and the J gene end by 3 bases; junction bases not matched to a gene: 4. The CDR3 runs to 14 residues. This clone was seen only a few times. Its antigen remains unidentified. Profiling relied on immunoSEQ multiplex PCR, and the TCRdb table lists in-frame clones only, not all of them. This table holds around 99,000 clones, approximately 90% found once. This sample comprised peripheral blood, obtained on day 0 of AZD1222 vaccination. The source of this sequence is an adult in good health. The genes are TRBV30 and TRBJ2-2; the match to TRBD2 covers 8 bases. CDR3 sequence (DNA): TGTGCCTGGACGAGCGGGAGCGACACCGGGGAGCTGTTTTTT. This sequence encodes CAWTSGSDTGELFF.